The T cell receptor beta chain described here comes from a study of PD-L1 blockade in urothelial cancer. Time point described: peripheral blood 6 weeks after treatment start. Using immunoSEQ multiplex PCR, the repertoire was profiled, and TCRdb retains in-frame clones only, with some absent. The sample yields 42,000 or so clones, 82% seen once. This clonotype was sampled from a man between 60 and 70 years old with urothelial cancer. This specimen was PBMCs, taken around atezolizumab (anti-PD-L1) treatment.

CDR3 DNA: TGTGCCAGCTCGGGAGGAGCAGTAAAGAACGAGCAGTACTTC. Its translation: CASSGGAVKNEQYF. This rearrangement joins TRBV2 to TRBJ2-7; TRBD2 matches at 7 bases. Germline V gives CDR1 SNHLY, CDR2 FYNNEI. V lost 8 bases and J lost 5; bases outside the gene matches: 12. The CDR3 consists of 14 residues.